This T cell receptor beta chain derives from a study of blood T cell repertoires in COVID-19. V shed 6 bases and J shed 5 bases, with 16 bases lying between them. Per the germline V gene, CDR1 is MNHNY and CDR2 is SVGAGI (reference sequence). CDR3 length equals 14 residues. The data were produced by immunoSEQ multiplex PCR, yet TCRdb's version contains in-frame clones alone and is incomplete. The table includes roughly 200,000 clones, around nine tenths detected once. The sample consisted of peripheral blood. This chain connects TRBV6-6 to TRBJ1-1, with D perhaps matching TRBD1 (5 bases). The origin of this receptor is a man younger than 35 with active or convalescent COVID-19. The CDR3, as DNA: TGTGCCAGCAGCCGCGATCCCGGGGGAACTGAAGCTTTCTTT. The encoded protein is CASSRDPGGTEAFF.